These 22 T cell receptor beta chains share one sample of origin, sequenced in a study of blood T cell repertoires in COVID-19. The protocol was immunoSEQ multiplex PCR, while the TCRdb copy is restricted to in-frame clones and leaves out a portion. The sample consists of under 350,000 clones, around nine tenths of them appearing once. The specimen was PBMCs or T cells enriched from blood (not recorded which). The source is a woman aged 18-29 years who had recovered from COVID-19.

The rearrangement joins TRBV6-6 to TRBJ1-2; possibly TRBD1 for D (5 bases). The V end was cut by 3 bases, the J end by 4 bases, with 12 bases between. Germline CDR1 reads MNHNY; CDR2 reads SVGAGI (reference sequence). This CDR3 is 14 amino acids long. CDR3 region: CASSYQGDSYGYTF. In DNA form, the CDR3 reads TGTGCCAGCAGTTATCAAGGGGACTCCTATGGCTACACCTTC.

The rearrangement links TRBV5-6 to TRBJ2-5; D uncertain. The germline CDR1 and CDR2 sequences are SGHDT and YYEEEE. The CDR3 consists of 13 residues. Between the trimmed V and J ends, which lost 3 bases and 5 bases, there was a span of 11 bases. CDR3 in amino acids: CASSSESEETQYF. Here the CDR3 DNA reads TGTGCCAGCAGCTCGGAGTCGGAGGAGACCCAGTACTTC.

This clone was detected only once. The chain combines TRBV6-1 with TRBJ2-2; no firm D call. Germline-derived CDR1 and CDR2 are MNHNS and SASEGT. Between the trimmed V and J ends, which lost 0 bases and 3 bases, there was a span of 8 bases. The CDR3 consists of 15 residues. CDR3 sequence: CASSEAWLYTGELFF. The CDR3 nucleotides read TGTGCCAGCAGTGAAGCGTGGCTCTACACCGGGGAGCTGTTTTTT.

The chain recombines TRBV19 with TRBJ2-7, with TRBD2 matching over 9 bases. The CDR3 length is 16 residues. From germline, CDR1 is LNHDA and CDR2 SQIVND (reference sequence). The J segment lost 4 bases and the V segment lost 5 bases, leaving 12 bases of the junction unmatched. CDR3 amino acids: CASSPVAGDRRYEQYF. The CDR3 region has the DNA TGTGCCAGTAGTCCCGTAGCGGGAGACCGTCGGTACGAGCAGTACTTC.

This chain uses TRBV7-9 with TRBJ2-2; 7 bases line up with TRBD2. This CDR3 has 17 residues. V trimming: 5 bases; J trimming: 2 bases; junction bases outside the gene matches: 11. Germline lookup yields CDR1 SEHNR and CDR2 FQNEAQ (reference sequence). DNA for the CDR3: TGTGCCAGCAGCATGCGTCGGCTAGCGGCCAACACCGGGGAGCTGTTTTTT. Translation gives CASSMRRLAANTGELFF.

The genes are TRBV24-1 and TRBJ2-3, with a weak D call TRBD2 (6 bases). This CDR3 comprises 15 residues. In germline, CDR1 is KGHDR, CDR2 SFDVKD. V lost 12 bases, J lost 1 base, and 19 bases lay in between. In nucleotides, the CDR3 is TGTGCCGCCCGGAAGGAGGGCCGCGGCACAGATACGCAGTATTTT. Protein product: CAARKEGRGTDTQYF.

The chain couples TRBV9 to TRBJ2-5, with TRBD2 matching over 14 bases. Germline assignment: CDR1 SGDLS and CDR2 YYNGEE. The CDR3 runs to 15 residues. Trimming at V came to 4 bases and at J to 4 bases, leaving 3 bases not matched to a gene. The CDR3 DNA is TGTGCCAGCAGCCGTGGACTAGCGGGAGGAGAGACCCAGTACTTC. It translates to CASSRGLAGGETQYF.

In this sample, this clone turned up once. The chain couples TRBV12-3 or TRBV12-4 to TRBJ2-1, with D possibly being TRBD2 (5 bases). There are 11 residues in the CDR3. V lost 11 bases and J lost 6, with 11 bases in between. CDR3: CADGVGNEQFF. Here the CDR3 DNA reads TGTGCCGACGGGGTGGGCAATGAGCAGTTCTTC.

The chain recombines TRBV27 with TRBJ2-2, with 7 bases fitting TRBD2. The V gene's germline CDR1 is MNHEY and CDR2 SMNVEV (reference sequence). The CDR3 loop spans 16 amino acids. V lost 5 bases, J lost 4 bases, and 10 bases stayed unmatched. The CDR3 DNA sequence: TGTGCCAGCAGTGTCCTCGGGGGGTCGAGCACCGGGGAGCTGTTTTTT. It yields the protein CASSVLGGSSTGELFF.

In its sample, this clone was seen once. The chain recombines TRBV28 with TRBJ1-2; 9 bases match TRBD1. CDR1 is MDHEN and CDR2 is SYDVKM in the germline V gene. Trimming removed 8 bases from V and 5 bases from J; junction bases left unmatched: 6. The CDR3 contains 13 residues. This chain's CDR3 is CASGTGGGYGYTF. The CDR3 DNA is TGTGCCAGCGGTACAGGGGGCGGGTATGGCTACACCTTC.

The V call is TRBV10-3, the J call TRBJ1-4; 9 bases align to TRBD1. The length of the CDR3 is 14 residues. Germline V CDR1 and CDR2: ENHRY, SYGVKD. Unmatched junction bases numbered 5, after V lost 5 bases and J lost 7 bases. CDR3 nucleotide sequence: TGTGCCATCAGTTCCGGGACAGGGAGTGAAAAACTGTTTTTT. This encodes CAISSGTGSEKLFF.

This clone appeared once. The chain joins TRBV27 to TRBJ1-1, with TRBD1 identical over 9 bases. Germline CDR1 reads MNHEY; CDR2 reads SMNVEV (reference sequence). This CDR3 is built from 18 residues. J gave up 7 bases and V 0 bases, and 15 bases lay outside the gene matches. The CDR3 DNA follows: TGTGCCAGCAGTTTATCCCCACTTGGACAGGGGCGCCCGCTTGAAGCTTTCTTT. It encodes CASSLSPLGQGRPLEAFF.

J is TRBJ1-4 and V is TRBV7-8, with D maybe TRBD1 (5 bases). CDR1 is SGHVS, CDR2 FQNEAQ, per germline. Trimming removed 1 base from V and 6 bases from J, with 15 bases in between. CDR3 size: 16 residues. CDR3: CASSLGIQGSDEKLFF. CDR3 DNA: TGTGCCAGCAGCTTAGGAATCCAGGGATCGGATGAAAAACTGTTTTTT.

The rearrangement joins TRBV11-2 to TRBJ2-7; 12 bases are a match to TRBD2. The junction had 6 bases not matched to a gene; V was cut back by 4 bases and J by 5 bases. Looked up from germline, CDR1 is SGHAT and CDR2 is FQNNGV. The CDR3 runs to 15 residues. The DNA of the CDR3 is TGTGCCAGCAGCTCACTAGCGGGGGGCGGCCACGAGCAGTACTTC. Residues: CASSSLAGGGHEQYF.

The V gene is TRBV11-3, the J gene TRBJ2-7, with 7 positions matching TRBD2. Germline loops: CDR1 SGHNT, CDR2 YENEEA. This CDR3 is 14 amino acids long. V lost 2 bases to trimming and J lost 0 bases; unmatched junction nucleotides: 1. CDR3 in amino acids: CASSLRTSSYEQYF. CDR3 DNA sequence: TGTGCCAGCAGCTTAAGGACTAGCTCCTACGAGCAGTACTTC.

The chain recombines TRBV15 with TRBJ1-4; 11 positions match TRBD1. This CDR3 region has 16 residues. The V and J ends lost 5 bases and 4 bases, in that order; junction bases with no gene match: 6. CDR1 is LNHNV, CDR2 YYDKDF, per germline (reference sequence). The CDR3 spells CATSRDRGVLNEKLFF. The CDR3 nucleotides are TGTGCCACCAGCCGGGACAGGGGGGTACTTAATGAAAAACTGTTTTTT. The variable domain in full, with the rest retrieved from reference TRBV15 and TRBJ1-4, is DAMVIQNPRYQVTQFGKPVTLSCSQTLNHNVMYWYQQKSSQAPKLLFHYYDKDFNNEADTPDNFQSRRPNTSFCFLDIRSPGLGDTAMYLCATSRDRGVLNEKLFFGSGTQLSVL.

The chain uses TRBV6-1 and TRBJ2-7; D is perhaps TRBD2 (6 bases). The CDR3 sequence is 13 residues long. V lost 3 bases and J 5 bases, leaving 11 bases between the germline ends. The germline CDR1 and CDR2 sequences are MNHNS and SASEGT. In DNA form, the CDR3 reads TGTGCCAGCAGTGAGCCGGGACTCGACGAGCAGTACTTC. Its translation is CASSEPGLDEQYF.

The chain employs TRBV30 and TRBJ2-1; 8 bases are a match to TRBD1. The length of the CDR3 is 15 residues. V shed 7 bases, J shed 4 bases, and the junction held 12 bases outside the gene matches. Per germline, CDR1 GTSNPN and CDR2 SVGIG (reference sequence). The CDR3 region has the DNA TGTGCCTCCTACCCCGGGACAGGTGTATACAATGAGCAGTTCTTC. Its translation is CASYPGTGVYNEQFF.

The chain carries TRBV12-3 or TRBV12-4 and TRBJ1-2; D not certain. The CDR3 extends over 13 amino acids. V lost 8 bases and J lost 1, with 11 bases in between. The CDR3 here is CASDRGVNYGYTF. The CDR3 coding sequence is TGTGCCAGCGACCGAGGAGTTAACTATGGCTACACCTTC.

The V call is TRBV3-1 (or the pseudogene TRBV3-2), the J call TRBJ2-3, with D tentatively TRBD2 (5 bases). Trimming removed 1 base at V and 4 bases at J, with 18 bases between. The CDR3 runs 17 residues. Germline V lookup: CDR1 LGHDT, CDR2 YNNKEL (reference sequence). In DNA form, the CDR3 reads TGTGCCAGCAGCCAAGCTTTCTCTTCGCAGGAGGCAGATACGCAGTATTTT. This sequence encodes CASSQAFSSQEADTQYF.

This clone was seen only a few times. This chain uses TRBV3-1 (or the pseudogene TRBV3-2) with TRBJ2-7; D not resolved. CDR1 is LGHDT, CDR2 YNNKEL, per germline (reference sequence). This CDR3 is 15 amino acids long. The ends were cut back, 1 base at V and 3 bases at J, with 13 bases in the middle. The CDR3 sequence is CASSQGYRGSYEQYF. As DNA, the CDR3 is TGTGCCAGCAGCCAAGGGTACCGTGGCAGCTACGAGCAGTACTTC.

The genes are TRBV5-4 and TRBJ1-2, with D possibly being TRBD1 (6 bases). The CDR3 contains 17 residues. Trimming removed 1 base from V and 7 bases from J, with 23 bases in between. CDR1 and CDR2 from the germline V gene are SGHNT and YYREEE (reference sequence). The CDR3 DNA is TGTGCCAGCAGCTTGTGGGGTAACAGGGATTTGCGCGGTGGCTACACCTTC. It translates to CASSLWGNRDLRGGYTF.